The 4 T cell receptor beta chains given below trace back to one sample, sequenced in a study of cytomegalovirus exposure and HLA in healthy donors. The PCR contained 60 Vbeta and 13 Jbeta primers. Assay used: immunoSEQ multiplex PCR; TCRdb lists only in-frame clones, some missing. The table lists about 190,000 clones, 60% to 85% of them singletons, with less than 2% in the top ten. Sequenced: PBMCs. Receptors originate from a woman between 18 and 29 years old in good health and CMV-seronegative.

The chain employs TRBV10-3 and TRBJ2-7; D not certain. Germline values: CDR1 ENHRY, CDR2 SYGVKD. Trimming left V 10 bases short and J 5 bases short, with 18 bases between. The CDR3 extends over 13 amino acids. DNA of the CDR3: TGTGCCAGCGGAGATTTGTTGTTCGACGAGCAGTACTTC. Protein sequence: CASGDLLFDEQYF.

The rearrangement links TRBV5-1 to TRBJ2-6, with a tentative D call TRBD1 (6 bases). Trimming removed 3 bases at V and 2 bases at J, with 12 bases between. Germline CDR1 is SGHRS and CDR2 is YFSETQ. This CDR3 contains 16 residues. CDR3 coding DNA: TGCGCCAGCAGCTCTACAGGGTCGACTGGGGCCAACGTCCTGACTTTC. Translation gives CASSSTGSTGANVLTF. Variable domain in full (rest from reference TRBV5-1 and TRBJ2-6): KAGVTQTPRYLIKTRGQQVTLSCSPISGHRSVSWYQQTPGQGLQFLFEYFSETQRNKGNFPGRFSGRQFSNSRSEMNVSTLELGDSALYLCASSSTGSTGANVLTFGAGSRLTVL.

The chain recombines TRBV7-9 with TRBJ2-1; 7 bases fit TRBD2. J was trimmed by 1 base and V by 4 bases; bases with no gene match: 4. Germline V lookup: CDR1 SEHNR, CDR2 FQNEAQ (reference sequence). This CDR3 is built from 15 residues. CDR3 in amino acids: CASSWGGGSYNEQFF. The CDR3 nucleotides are TGTGCCAGCAGCTGGGGGGGAGGATCCTACAATGAGCAGTTCTTC.

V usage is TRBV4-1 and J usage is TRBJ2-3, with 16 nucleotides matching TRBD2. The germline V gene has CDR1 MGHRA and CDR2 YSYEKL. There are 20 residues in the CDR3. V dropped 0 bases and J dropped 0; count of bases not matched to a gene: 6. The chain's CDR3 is CASSQEWGLAGGLSTDTQYF. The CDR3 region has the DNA TGCGCCAGCAGCCAAGAGTGGGGACTAGCGGGGGGGCTTAGCACAGATACGCAGTATTTT.